These 10 T cell receptor beta chains were all obtained from the same sample, sequenced in a study of blood T cell repertoires in COVID-19. Generated by immunoSEQ multiplex PCR, the TCRdb table keeps only in-frame clones and is missing some. The data show 250,000 to 300,000 clones, over 75% seen once. Specimen: peripheral blood. These TCRs come from a woman aged 70-85 years with acute or convalescent COVID-19.

The J gene is TRBJ2-7, the V gene TRBV6-5; 8 nucleotides match TRBD1. Germline CDR1 reads MNHEY; CDR2 reads SVGAGI. This CDR3 contains 14 residues. V shed 4 bases and J 5 bases; nucleotides not matched to a gene: 7. CDR3 in amino acids: CASSSQTGEDEQYF. DNA of the CDR3: TGTGCCAGCAGTTCACAGACAGGGGAGGACGAGCAGTACTTC.

The chain links TRBV7-6 to TRBJ2-1; tentatively, D is TRBD2 (6 bases). V was cut by 6 bases and J by 0 bases, with 15 bases left in between. The length of the CDR3 is 16 residues. CDR1 and CDR2 from the germline V gene are SGHVS and FNYEAQ. The CDR3 DNA is TGTGCCAGCAGGGGGATAAGCGGGCCCTCCTACAATGAGCAGTTCTTC. Translation: CASRGISGPSYNEQFF.

This rearrangement joins TRBV5-4 to TRBJ2-7, with no clear D. Germline V gene data show CDR1 as SGHNT and CDR2 as YYREEE (reference sequence). The CDR3 totals 15 residues. V lost 1 base and J lost 0, with 11 bases in between. CDR3 sequence (DNA): TGTGCCAGCAGCTTGCTAGGCGAGCCCTCCTACGAGCAGTACTTC. Amino acid sequence: CASSLLGEPSYEQYF.

The chain uses TRBV11-2 and TRBJ1-2; weak D call: TRBD1 (6 bases). There are 15 residues in the CDR3. V was shortened by 0 bases and J by 5 bases, with 13 bases between the two germline ends. Germline loops: CDR1 SGHAT, CDR2 FQNNGV. In nucleotides, the CDR3 is TGTGCCAGCAGCTTAGATCGACAGGCCACGTATGGCTACACCTTC. Its protein product is CASSLDRQATYGYTF.

The chain recombines TRBV9 with TRBJ1-2, with 7 nucleotides matching TRBD1. The CDR3 runs to 13 residues. V trimming: 3 bases; J trimming: 2 bases; junction bases outside the gene matches: 1. CDR1 and CDR2 (germline): SGDLS, YYNGEE. The CDR3, as DNA: TGTGCCAGCAGCGGGGGACAGAACTATGGCTACACCTTC. As protein: CASSGGQNYGYTF. The full variable domain, completed using reference TRBV9 and TRBJ1-2, is DSGVTQTPKHLITATGQRVTLRCSPRSGDLSVYWYQQSLDQGLQFLIQYYNGEERAKGNILERFSAQQFPDLHSELNLSSLELGDSALYFCASSGGQNYGYTFGSGTRLTVV.

The V and J genes are TRBV7-9 and TRBJ2-1, with 10 bases identical to TRBD2. The CDR3 sequence is 15 residues long. Trimming removed 5 bases from V and 4 bases from J; junction bases left unmatched: 5. CDR1 and CDR2 (germline): SEHNR, FQNEAQ (reference sequence). In nucleotides, the CDR3 is TGTGCCAGCAGCCTTAGCGGGGGGATTTACAATGAGCAGTTCTTC. Protein: CASSLSGGIYNEQFF.

This clone was picked up a small number of times. This sequence joins TRBV29-1 and TRBJ2-7, with D perhaps matching TRBD2 (8 bases). The CDR3 consists of 14 residues. V gave up 6 bases and J gave up 4 bases, with 19 bases separating them. Germline lookup yields CDR1 SQVTM and CDR2 ANQGSEA. The DNA of the CDR3 is TGCAGCGTCCTTACGGGAGGGACAGCTTACGAGCAGTACTTC. This encodes CSVLTGGTAYEQYF.

The chain uses TRBV10-3 and TRBJ2-7; D is possibly TRBD2 (5 bases). The V end was cut by 3 bases, the J end by 5 bases, with 14 bases between. Per the germline V gene, CDR1 is ENHRY and CDR2 is SYGVKD. The CDR3 sequence is 14 residues long. The CDR3 DNA sequence: TGTGCCATCAGTGACCGGTCTAGCTTCCACGAGCAGTACTTC. Its translation is CAISDRSSFHEQYF.

This clone was seen a few times. The chain employs TRBV9 and TRBJ2-1; TRBD2 aligns across 13 bases. Germline V gives CDR1 SGDLS, CDR2 YYNGEE. J was trimmed by 3 bases and V by 3 bases; bases with no gene match: 6. This CDR3 is built from 17 residues. The CDR3 DNA is TGTGCCAGCAGCGCGAGCAGGACTAGCGGGGGCTACAATGAGCAGTTCTTC. Residues: CASSASRTSGGYNEQFF. Full variable domain (remainder filled in from reference TRBV9 and TRBJ2-1): DSGVTQTPKHLITATGQRVTLRCSPRSGDLSVYWYQQSLDQGLQFLIQYYNGEERAKGNILERFSAQQFPDLHSELNLSSLELGDSALYFCASSASRTSGGYNEQFFGPGTRLTVL.

The chain employs TRBV4-1 and TRBJ2-5; 8 nucleotides line up with TRBD1. Germline V gene lookup returns CDR1 MGHRA and CDR2 YSYEKL. CDR3 length equals 16 residues. Trimming removed 1 base from V and 5 bases from J; junction bases left unmatched: 9. The CDR3 reads CASSQGWTGTGETQYF. Here the CDR3 DNA reads TGCGCCAGCAGCCAAGGTTGGACAGGGACAGGCGAGACCCAGTACTTC.